The following is a T cell receptor beta chain sequence with its context. It has no known antigen specificity. Base qualities are not recorded, but no much larger clone differs from it by a single base. This sample is part of a study of T cell responses to AZD1222 COVID-19 vaccine (dated by TCRdb to the early 2020s). Background for the entire study: AZD1222 recipients given second doses at about 4 weeks or at about 12 weeks were pooled, since spike-specific TCR depth and breadth were not found to differ between the two schedules. TCR sequencing covered approximately 230 trial participants: 207 given two doses of AZD1222 and 26 given two doses of MenACWY control vaccine. Enrollment into the trials was organized by age into subgroups of 18-55, 56-69 and 70-plus years, and those subgroups contained approximately 160, 26 and 62 TCR-sequenced participants, respectively. Results the study describes overall, beyond this receptor: Conclusions about previously exposed vaccinees were limited because only six or seven AZD1222 recipients were SARS-CoV-2 seropositive at baseline. Because no day 14 peak-response samples were available, repertoires were characterized only after the peak T cell response. The vaccine-associated CD4 TCRs covered the entire spike protein, and the dominant responses fell in regions 160-218 and 743-854. Spike-specific TCR breadth and depth rose significantly after two AZD1222 doses compared with day 0 and with MenACWY recipients. Reportedly, almost half of the unique spike-specific TCRs recognized epitopes lying outside the regions that are mutated in the B.1.351 and B.1.1.7 variants. In the small 56-69-year group, the increase in depth fell short of significance, most likely because of low power. Most participants were white British and females outnumbered males, and the authors suggested that clonal diversity may have been underestimated.

The label giving this sample's time point can be read as: baseline before first vaccination. The vaccinee samples were drawn from two UK trials, COV001 and COV002, one of which was a single-blind randomized controlled phase 2/3 trial testing AZD1222 (ChAdOx1 nCoV-19) in healthy adults. For TCRbeta chain sequencing, PBMC samples from trial participants were taken at day 0 and at day 28 after the second dose. The CDR3 regions of human TCRbeta chains were analyzed by immunosequencing. Processing in the source paper ran as follows. Repertoire TCRs were checked for matches against a reference library of SARS-CoV-2-specific TCRs that had been generated using the MIRA antigen-specificity platform. Breadth meant the fraction of unique TCRs that were SARS-CoV-2-associated, whereas depth meant the fraction of total T cells that were SARS-CoV-2-associated. Using the MIRA data, every spike-specific TCR was mapped to the spike region that the TCR reacted to and assigned to either a CD4 or a CD8 class. Log10-transformed breadth and depth values were compared by one-way ANOVA with Sidak's multiple comparisons tests. TCRdb took this table from immuneACCESS and kept in-frame rearrangements with V and J called. Such tables lack part of the clones; where checked against another copy, unresolved V genes explain under half of the gap, and the rest is unexplained. V, J and clone size were drawn from that table, and D and trimming were deduced from the DNA. The sample table contains more than 110,000 clones; only one count was recorded for roughly nine tenths of them. Together, the top ten hold 3.1% of the sample.

The CDR3, from cysteine to phenylalanine, totals 16 residues. Just the 48-base CDR3 DNA is kept, in frame starting at base 1. Via the germline V gene, CDR1 is SGDLS and CDR2 YYNGEE. Trimming removed 1 base from V and 2 bases from J; the gene matches leave 6 bases unexplained. Sequences were derived from peripheral blood, sampled on day 0 of AZD1222 vaccination. This TCR was sampled from an adult in good health. Recombination connected TRBV9 to TRBJ2-1, with 7 bases in between that match TRBD2. The CDR3 corresponds to CASSVRREPTYNEQFF. Read as DNA, the sequence is TGTGCCAGCAGCGTAAGGCGGGAGCCTACCTACAATGAGCAGTTCTTC. Supplemented by the reference TRBV9 and TRBJ2-1 proteins around the CDR3, the complete variable domain is DSGVTQTPKHLITATGQRVTLRCSPRSGDLSVYWYQQSLDQGLQFLIQYYNGEERAKGNILERFSAQQFPDLHSELNLSSLELGDSALYFCASSVRREPTYNEQFFGPGTRLTVL.